The present T cell receptor beta chain was sequenced within a study of blood T cell repertoires in COVID-19. Profiled with immunoSEQ multiplex PCR; TCRdb holds only in-frame clones, not every one. The table shows 100,000 to 120,000 clones, with more than 70% occurring only once. Germline V gene sequence: CDR1 SGHRS, CDR2 YFSETQ. The CDR3 consists of 14 residues. The trim removed 4 bases at V and 5 bases at J, leaving 5 bases unmatched. As for this clone: The sample contains more than one DNA sequence encoding this CDR3.

The chain employs TRBV5-1 and TRBJ2-7; 11 nucleotides agree with TRBD2. The sequence was obtained from a woman in her forties or fifties with acute or convalescent COVID-19. The sample was peripheral blood. Here the CDR3 reads CASSLAGGPDEQYF. CDR3 nucleotides: TGCGCCAGCAGCCTAGCGGGAGGCCCTGACGAGCAGTACTTC.